The rows below give T cell receptor beta chains drawn from one sample of a study of T cell changes during pregnancy in multiple sclerosis. TCRdb keeps only in-frame clones here, not all; method: immunoSEQ multiplex PCR. The sample carries more than 55,000 clones, around 90% recorded once. Source: peripheral blood, taken in the third trimester of pregnancy. The source of these receptors is a female donor with multiple sclerosis, enrolled in a pregnancy study. Each CDR3 is given with its conserved first and last residue. D genes are given only for firm matches. For some rows the clone size is stated as once, few or many, or as a class when expanded; others skip it.

d_call	v_call	j_call	clone_size	cdr3_aa	cdr3_nt
.	TRBV7-8	TRBJ2-7	once	CASSFIDSLSYEQYF	TGTGCCAGCAGCTTCATAGACAGCCTCTCCTACGAGCAGTACTTC
TRBD1	TRBV10-3	TRBJ1-2	.	CAISVDRDVYGYTF	TGTGCCATCAGTGTAGACAGGGACGTCTATGGCTACACCTTC
TRBD2	TRBV6-4	TRBJ2-2	many	CASSDSSGSGELFF	TGTGCCAGCAGTGACTCTAGCGGGAGCGGGGAGCTGTTTTTT
TRBD1	TRBV28	TRBJ2-7	.	CASNDRQGLNEQYF	TGTGCCAGCAATGACCGACAGGGGTTGAACGAGCAGTACTTC
TRBD1	TRBV19	TRBJ1-1	.	CASSIGQGAGTEAFF	TGTGCCAGTAGTATAGGGCAGGGGGCAGGGACTGAAGCTTTCTTT
.	TRBV4-2	TRBJ2-7	.	CASSQDPAETYEQYF	TGTGCCAGCAGCCAAGATCCGGCGGAAACCTACGAGCAGTACTTC
TRBD2	TRBV7-8	TRBJ2-7	.	CASSLLAGGPSYEQYF	TGTGCCAGCAGCTTACTAGCGGGAGGGCCCTCCTACGAGCAGTACTTC
TRBD2	TRBV7-3	TRBJ2-3	once	CASSLMSAGGPGDTQYF	TGTGCCAGCAGCTTAATGTCCGCGGGAGGGCCGGGGGATACGCAGTATTTT
.	TRBV4-1	TRBJ2-7	.	CASSQGSGGRSYEQYF	TGCGCCAGCAGCCAAGGATCGGGGGGCAGATCGTACGAGCAGTACTTC
TRBD2	TRBV6-1	TRBJ2-5	.	CASSVMAASSGRAGETQYF	TGTGCCAGCAGTGTGATGGCCGCGTCGAGCGGGAGGGCCGGGGAGACCCAGTACTTC
.	TRBV6-5	TRBJ2-7	.	CASSRAGSSYEQYF	TGTGCCAGCTCAAGAGCCGGGAGCTCCTACGAGCAGTACTTC
TRBD2	TRBV9	TRBJ2-7	.	CASSATGSGRWYEQYF	TGTGCCAGCAGCGCTACCGGGAGCGGGAGGTGGTACGAGCAGTACTTC
TRBD2	TRBV6-1	TRBJ2-1	.	CASKSAGGDNEQFF	TGTGCCAGCAAGTCGGCGGGAGGGGACAATGAGCAGTTCTTC
.	TRBV7-2	TRBJ2-2	once	CASGETGVTGELFF	TGTGCCAGCGGGGAGACAGGAGTAACCGGGGAGCTGTTTTTT
.	TRBV11-1	TRBJ2-1	few	CASSFEYEQFF	TGTGCCAGCAGCTTCGAGTATGAGCAGTTCTTC
TRBD2	TRBV29-1	TRBJ2-7	.	CSVVGGTSDLYEQYF	TGCAGCGTTGTTGGGGGGACTAGCGACCTCTACGAGCAGTACTTC
TRBD2	TRBV7-2	TRBJ2-1	.	CASSLQLAGGVSYNEQFF	TGTGCCAGCAGCTTACAGCTGGCGGGAGGAGTCTCCTACAATGAGCAGTTCTTC
TRBD1	TRBV9	TRBJ2-7	.	CASSVAGQGAYEQYF	TGTGCCAGCAGCGTAGCAGGACAGGGGGCTTACGAGCAGTACTTC
TRBD2	TRBV6-6	TRBJ2-7	.	CASSSGLAGGSYEQYF	TGTGCCAGCAGCTCAGGACTAGCGGGAGGCTCCTACGAGCAGTACTTC